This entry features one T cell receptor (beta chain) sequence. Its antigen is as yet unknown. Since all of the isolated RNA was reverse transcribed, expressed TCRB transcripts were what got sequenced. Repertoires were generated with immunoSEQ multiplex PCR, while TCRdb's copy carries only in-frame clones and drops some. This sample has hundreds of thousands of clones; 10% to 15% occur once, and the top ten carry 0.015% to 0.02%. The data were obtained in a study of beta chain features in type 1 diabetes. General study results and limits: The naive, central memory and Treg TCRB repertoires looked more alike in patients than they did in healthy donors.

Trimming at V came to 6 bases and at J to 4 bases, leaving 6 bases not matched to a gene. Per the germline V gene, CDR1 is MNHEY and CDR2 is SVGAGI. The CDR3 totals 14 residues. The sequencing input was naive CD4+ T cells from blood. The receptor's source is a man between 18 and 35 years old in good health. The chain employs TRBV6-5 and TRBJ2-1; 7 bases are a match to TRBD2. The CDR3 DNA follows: TGTGCCAGCAGACAAATAGCGGGTTACAATGAGCAGTTCTTC. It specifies CASRQIAGYNEQFF.